This is a list of T cell receptor beta chains from one sample in a study of blood T cell repertoires in COVID-19. Repertoires were generated with immunoSEQ multiplex PCR, while TCRdb's copy carries only in-frame clones and drops some. Among about 260,000 clones listed, around 84% were seen once. Specimen: peripheral blood. These TCRs come from a woman in her 40s who had recovered from COVID-19. Both conserved end residues are part of each CDR3. The D gene is left open where the match is weak. Expanded clones get a size class; other rows say once, few or many, or leave the size out.

TRBD2,NA,TRBJ2-1,TRBV5-4,TGTGCCAGCAGCTCCTATCCCGGGACTAGCGGGGGGGTGTGGAATGAGCAGTTCTTC,CASSSYPGTSGGVWNEQFF
TRBD1,NA,TRBJ1-4,TRBV3-1/TRBV3-2,TGTGCCAGCACCCCGGGACAGGGTAATGAAAAACTGTTTTTT,CASTPGQGNEKLFF
NA,NA,TRBJ2-3,TRBV18,TGTGCCAGCTCACCCCGACAATCAGATACGCAGTATTTT,CASSPRQSDTQYF
NA,NA,TRBJ1-1,TRBV5-1,TGCGCCAGCAGCTTGGGGGAGATGAACACTGAAGCTTTCTTT,CASSLGEMNTEAFF
NA,NA,TRBJ1-2,TRBV28,TGTGCCAGCAGCAGGGGTAGCGGCTACACCTTC,CASSRGSGYTF
TRBD1,NA,TRBJ2-3,TRBV5-1,TGCGCCAGCAGCGAGGGACAGGTAATTGGAGATACGCAGTATTTT,CASSEGQVIGDTQYF
NA,NA,TRBJ2-6,TRBV13,TGTGCCAGCAGCCCCCGGGTCTCTGGGGCCAACGTCCTGACTTTC,CASSPRVSGANVLTF
TRBD1,NA,TRBJ2-5,TRBV2,TGTGCCACAAGGGACAGCCCCATAGAGACCCAGTACTTC,CATRDSPIETQYF
NA,NA,TRBJ1-2,TRBV19,TGTGCCAGTAGAGGAAAAGGGGGAGACTCTAACTATGGCTACACCTTC,CASRGKGGDSNYGYTF
NA,NA,TRBJ2-3,TRBV11-3,TGTGCCAGCAGCTTAGCGGCGGGGACAGATACGCAGTATTTT,CASSLAAGTDTQYF
TRBD1,NA,TRBJ2-1,TRBV7-9,TGTGCCAGCAGTCAAGGGGGCAGGGACAGGGAGTTCTTC,CASSQGGRDREFF
NA,NA,TRBJ1-1,TRBV7-9,TGTGCCAGCAGCCCCAGCGGGGGCATGAACACTGAAGCTTTCTTT,CASSPSGGMNTEAFF
NA,few,TRBJ2-6,TRBV5-6,TGTGCCAGCTTCTCAGGGCTCTCTGGGGCCAACGTCCTGACTTTC,CASFSGLSGANVLTF
NA,NA,TRBJ1-2,TRBV11-2,TGTGCCAGCAGCGATAAGACACAGGGTAACTATGGCTACACCTTC,CASSDKTQGNYGYTF
TRBD2,NA,TRBJ2-5,TRBV28,TGTGCCAGCAGCCCCGGGACTAGCGGAGGGGAGACCCAGTACTTC,CASSPGTSGGETQYF
TRBD1,NA,TRBJ2-1,TRBV7-9,TGTGCCAGCAGCCGCGACAGGGATGTGAGTGAGCAGTTCTTC,CASSRDRDVSEQFF
NA,NA,TRBJ2-3,TRBV9,TGTGCCAGCAGCCCTTTAACTAGCACAGATACGCAGTATTTT,CASSPLTSTDTQYF
TRBD1,NA,TRBJ2-7,TRBV5-1,TGCGCCAGCAGCCCCGGCGGGACAGGGTACTCCTACGAGCAGTACTTC,CASSPGGTGYSYEQYF
NA,NA,TRBJ2-5,TRBV9,TGTGCCAGCAGTCCTGGCAGGGAAGAGACCCAGTACTTC,CASSPGREETQYF
NA,NA,TRBJ2-6,TRBV3-1/TRBV3-2,TGTGCCAGCAGCGGACAGATTGGAGCCAACGTCCTGACTTTC,CASSGQIGANVLTF
TRBD1,once,TRBJ2-3,TRBV4-1,TGCGCCAGCAGCCAGTCCGGGACAGGGCTTACAGATACGCAGTATTTT,CASSQSGTGLTDTQYF
TRBD2,NA,TRBJ2-5,TRBV2,TGTGCCAGCACCCCAGAACTAGCGGGGGAAGAGACCCAGTACTTC,CASTPELAGEETQYF
NA,NA,TRBJ1-3,TRBV29-1,TGCAGCGTTGGAGACTTCTCCGGAAACACCATATATTTT,CSVGDFSGNTIYF
TRBD1,NA,TRBJ1-6,TRBV5-1,TGCGCCAGCTCACTACAGGGGGCCTATAATTCACCCCTCCACTTT,CASSLQGAYNSPLHF